At least ten counts were recorded for the clone carrying this T cell receptor (beta chain). Its specificity is unknown. With each sample, at least 5 micrograms of total RNA were extracted. Trimming removed 2 bases from V and 0 bases from J; junction bases left unmatched: 1. The length of the CDR3 is 15 residues. CDR1 and CDR2 (germline): SGHRS, YFSETQ. Through a sample-barcoded 5' primer and a J-beta primer mix, a second PCR was run for about 7 to 12 cycles. TCRdb used MiXCR to reprocess the 5' RACE reads, holding one entry per CDR3 protein. The data show just under 550,000 distinct CDR3 sequences, with around 24% seen just once and around 10% held by the top ten. The record originates from a study of blood T cells in healthy people across ages. Study conclusions and caveats: In the absence of known donor CMV status, changes in expanded clonotypes were possibly confounded. Among long-lived donors, naive CD4+ cells were more numerous and diversity higher than in aged donors.

The sample was also linked to a second study, of T cells of mothers and their children. From that paper: Reads obtained per mother exceeded 9 million TCR beta CDR3 reads, with roughly 3.3 million obtained per child.

V usage is TRBV5-1 and J usage is TRBJ2-3; 9 bases agree with TRBD2. The origin of this receptor is a boy between 10 and 17 years old in good health. Sequencing used blood. This CDR3 reads CASSFTSGSTDTQYF. The CDR3 coding sequence is TGCGCCAGCAGCTTTACTAGCGGGAGCACAGATACGCAGTATTTT.